This T cell receptor (beta chain) was sequenced in a study of blood T cells in healthy people across ages. The second PCR ran about 6 to 12 cycles with a sample-barcoded 5' primer and J-beta primers. TCRdb used MiXCR to reprocess the 5' RACE reads, holding one entry per CDR3 protein. The table lists about 800,000 distinct CDR3 sequences, more than 20% of them singletons, with approximately 3.7% in the top ten. The germline V gene encodes CDR1 KGHDR and CDR2 SFDVKD. The CDR3 length is 17 residues. Trimming removed 2 bases from V and 0 bases from J; junction bases left unmatched: 6. This clonotype showed up just a few times. This same sample was also part of a study on T cells of mothers and their children.

The sequence was collected from a boy between 5 and 17 years old in good health. Sequencing was done on a sample of blood. The J gene is TRBJ2-3, the V gene TRBV24-1, with TRBD2 identical over 8 bases. The CDR3 bases are TGTGCCACCAGTGATTCCTCCAGCGGGGGTAGCACAGATACGCAGTATTTT. This codes for CATSDSSSGGSTDTQYF.